The 8 T cell receptor beta chains reported below all come from one sample, sequenced in a study of blood T cell repertoires in COVID-19. Using immunoSEQ multiplex PCR, the repertoire was profiled, and TCRdb retains in-frame clones only, with some absent. The sample has 100,000 or so clones, roughly four fifths seen once. The sequenced sample was peripheral blood. Source of these receptors: a man aged 60-69 years with acute or convalescent COVID-19.

The CDR3 DNA follows: TGTGCCAGTAGTATGAGCAACTCTGGAAACACCATATATTTT. It is translated as CASSMSNSGNTIYF. The rearrangement joins TRBV19 to TRBJ1-3, with D unresolved. This CDR3 region has 14 residues. The ends were cut back, 3 bases at V and 0 bases at J, with 6 bases in the middle. Looked up from germline, CDR1 is LNHDA and CDR2 is SQIVND (reference sequence).

V usage is TRBV7-2 and J usage is TRBJ1-4; D perhaps matches TRBD1 (5 bases). Germline lookup yields CDR1 SGHTA and CDR2 FQGNSA. The ends were cut back, 4 bases at V and 7 bases at J, with 16 bases in the middle. The CDR3 length is 15 residues. CDR3 region: CASSSRGGTGEKLFF. In DNA form, the CDR3 reads TGTGCCAGCAGCTCCCGAGGAGGGACGGGTGAAAAACTGTTTTTT.

The V and J genes are TRBV6-5 and TRBJ2-2; no reliable D call. Germline CDR1 reads MNHEY; CDR2 reads SVGAGI. The CDR3 sequence is 12 residues long. Deletions cut 4 bases from V and 4 bases from J, with 4 bases between. CDR3 sequence reads: CASSSFTGELFF. CDR3 DNA: TGTGCCAGCAGTTCTTTCACCGGGGAGCTGTTTTTT.

The genes are TRBV11-2 and TRBJ2-3; 7 bases match TRBD2. This CDR3 contains 18 residues. The V gene's germline CDR1 is SGHAT and CDR2 FQNNGV. V dropped 0 bases and J dropped 0; count of bases not matched to a gene: 9. The CDR3 loop reads CASSLEPWGGPSTDTQYF. The CDR3 bases are TGTGCCAGCAGCTTAGAGCCCTGGGGGGGACCTAGCACAGATACGCAGTATTTT.

This clone was detected once. The rearrangement joins TRBV11-2 to TRBJ2-5; a weak D match, TRBD1 (6 bases). The CDR3 runs to 13 residues. V lost 3 bases and J lost 5, with 10 bases in between. Per germline, CDR1 SGHAT and CDR2 FQNNGV. The CDR3 sequence is CASSFGQPETQYF. The CDR3 DNA follows: TGTGCCAGCAGCTTCGGACAGCCGGAGACCCAGTACTTC.

The chain joins TRBV11-3 to TRBJ1-2; TRBD1 might be the D (5 bases). The CDR3 runs to 14 residues. Trimming left V 7 bases short and J 5 bases short, with 17 bases between. CDR1 is SGHNT and CDR2 is YENEEA in the germline V gene. The CDR3 spells CASTQGGARYGYTF. The CDR3 coding sequence is TGTGCCAGCACCCAGGGAGGGGCGCGGTATGGCTACACCTTC.

This chain joins TRBV30 and TRBJ1-5; 9 nucleotides align to TRBD1. The CDR3 has 14 residues. The germline V gene has CDR1 GTSNPN and CDR2 SVGIG (reference sequence). V lost 7 bases, J lost 1 base, and 5 bases stayed unmatched. CDR3 sequence: CASGTGTSNQPQHF. The CDR3 coding sequence is TGTGCCTCCGGGACAGGGACGAGCAATCAGCCCCAGCATTTT. The whole variable domain, filled in from reference TRBV30 and TRBJ1-5, reads SQTIHQWPATLVQPVGSPLSLECTVEGTSNPNLYWYRQAAGRGLQLLFYSVGIGQISSEVPQNLSASRPQDRQFILSSKKLLLSDSGFYLCASGTGTSNQPQHFGDGTRLSIL.

This clone is a singleton in its sample. The rearrangement joins TRBV6-5 to TRBJ2-7; TRBD1 matches at 9 bases. After removal of 5 bases from V and 3 bases from J, the junction contained 5 bases not matched to a gene. Looked up from germline, CDR1 is MNHEY and CDR2 is SVGAGI. This CDR3 region has 14 residues. The CDR3 sequence is CASSRDRVSYEQYV. CDR3 nucleotides: TGTGCCAGCAGTAGGGACAGGGTAAGCTACGAGCAGTACGTC.